A selection of T cell receptor beta chains follows, all from one sample in a study of cytomegalovirus exposure and HLA in healthy donors. Generated by immunoSEQ multiplex PCR, the TCRdb table keeps only in-frame clones and is missing some. The sample lists 100,000 or so clones; around 75% were seen once. The material sequenced was PBMCs. Receptor source: a young man in good health and CMV-seronegative. CDR3s include the opening cysteine and the closing phenylalanine or tryptophan.

CDR3 length: 13; J gene: TRBJ2-2; V gene: TRBV10-1; CDR3 protein: CASSARETGELFF
CDR3 length: 13; J gene: TRBJ2-1; V gene: TRBV15; CDR3 protein: CATSRDPYNEQFF
CDR3 length: 11; J gene: TRBJ2-7; V gene: TRBV6-1; CDR3 protein: CASSGRYEQYF
CDR3 length: 13; J gene: TRBJ2-7; V gene: TRBV19; CDR3 protein: CASRDRDTYEQYF
CDR3 length: 17; J gene: TRBJ1-2; V gene: TRBV27; CDR3 protein: CASSLDPHREGFNGYTF
CDR3 length: 14; J gene: TRBJ1-2; V gene: TRBV9; CDR3 protein: CASSVGNFNYGYTF
CDR3 length: 18; J gene: TRBJ2-6; V gene: TRBV10-3; CDR3 protein: CAISDTSGVNSGANVLTF
CDR3 length: 16; J gene: TRBJ1-1; V gene: TRBV15; CDR3 protein: CATSRETGTVSPEAFF
CDR3 length: 13; J gene: TRBJ2-1; V gene: TRBV2; CDR3 protein: CASSAGSQAPQFF
CDR3 length: 13; J gene: TRBJ2-3; V gene: TRBV7-6; CDR3 protein: CASSLSGTDTQYF
CDR3 length: 16; J gene: TRBJ2-4; V gene: TRBV10-3; CDR3 protein: CAISEADRTAKNIQYF
CDR3 length: 16; J gene: TRBJ1-5; V gene: TRBV11-2; CDR3 protein: CASSQGTGVTNRPQHF
CDR3 length: 15; J gene: TRBJ1-2; V gene: TRBV9; CDR3 protein: CASSRGGGMRYGYTF
CDR3 length: 14; J gene: TRBJ2-2; V gene: TRBV7-6; CDR3 protein: CASRPDSNTGELFF
CDR3 length: 13; J gene: TRBJ1-2; V gene: TRBV18; CDR3 protein: CASSLDGNYGYTF
CDR3 length: 15; J gene: TRBJ1-5; V gene: TRBV6-5; CDR3 protein: CASSYRVGEGQPQHF
CDR3 length: 15; J gene: TRBJ2-2; V gene: TRBV4-3; CDR3 protein: CASSQVLQVPGELFF
CDR3 length: 14; J gene: TRBJ2-1; V gene: TRBV5-1; CDR3 protein: CASSLRAGDNEQFF
CDR3 length: 17; J gene: TRBJ2-3; V gene: TRBV7-2; CDR3 protein: CASSVESAGGPTDTQYF
CDR3 length: 15; J gene: TRBJ2-2; V gene: TRBV7-9; CDR3 protein: CASSLGLASTGELFF
CDR3 length: 19; J gene: TRBJ2-5; V gene: TRBV11-3; CDR3 protein: CASSLGPGLAGGLKETQYF
CDR3 length: 13; J gene: TRBJ1-2; V gene: TRBV30; CDR3 protein: CAWSPGTDNRYTF
CDR3 length: 14; J gene: TRBJ2-5; V gene: TRBV7-9; CDR3 protein: CASSLAIAQETQYF
CDR3 length: 13; J gene: TRBJ2-1; V gene: TRBV29-1; CDR3 protein: CSVDPRGIGEQFF
CDR3 length: 16; J gene: TRBJ2-3; V gene: TRBV19; CDR3 protein: CASSRIAGDGTDTQYF
CDR3 length: 14; J gene: TRBJ1-4; V gene: TRBV6-5; CDR3 protein: CASRASLSNEKLFF
CDR3 length: 16; J gene: TRBJ2-3; V gene: TRBV2; CDR3 protein: CASSSTTGISTDTQYF
CDR3 length: 14; J gene: TRBJ2-7; V gene: TRBV5-1; CDR3 protein: CASSPTTASYEQYF
CDR3 length: 14; J gene: TRBJ2-5; V gene: TRBV19; CDR3 protein: CASSILAGQETQYF
CDR3 length: 16; J gene: TRBJ2-2; V gene: TRBV18; CDR3 protein: CASSPVGQENTGELFF
CDR3 length: 15; J gene: TRBJ1-1; V gene: TRBV28; CDR3 protein: CASRTGGLLNTEAFF
CDR3 length: 12; J gene: TRBJ1-1; V gene: TRBV2; CDR3 protein: CASMWGDTEAFF
CDR3 length: 15; J gene: TRBJ1-6; V gene: TRBV5-1; CDR3 protein: CASSLTGGTNSPLHF
CDR3 length: 15; J gene: TRBJ2-2; V gene: TRBV30; CDR3 protein: CAWSSAAGGPGELFF
CDR3 length: 16; J gene: TRBJ1-1; V gene: TRBV6-6; CDR3 protein: CASRPDNGEMNTEAFF
CDR3 length: 13; J gene: TRBJ2-7; V gene: TRBV5-6; CDR3 protein: CATQLAESYEQYF
CDR3 length: 15; J gene: TRBJ2-3; V gene: TRBV19; CDR3 protein: CASKPAVTRTDTQYF
CDR3 length: 16; J gene: TRBJ1-4; V gene: TRBV27; CDR3 protein: CASSLSGEGLREKLFF
CDR3 length: 14; J gene: TRBJ1-4; V gene: TRBV6-1; CDR3 protein: CASRLDRGNEKLFF
CDR3 length: 13; J gene: TRBJ2-7; V gene: TRBV9; CDR3 protein: CASSPTTGSEQYF